A selection of T cell receptor beta chains follows, all from one sample in a study of T cell clones after liver transplantation. Libraries were prepared by immunoSEQ multiplex PCR; TCRdb keeps only in-frame clonotypes and omits some of them. The table lists tens of thousands of clones, about 85% of them singletons, with 2.1% in the top ten. The sample here was CD4+ T cells from blood, taken around 50 months after liver transplant. The receptors here all came from a human patient who received a liver transplant. Some T cells may originate from the graft donor. Both conserved end residues are part of each CDR3. A D gene is named only where the DNA matches it firmly. Rows give clone size only sometimes, using once, few, many, or a class for an expanded clone.

abundance: NA
v_gene: TRBV6-6
d_gene: NA
j_gene: TRBJ2-5
CDR3nt: TGTGCCAGCAGTTACTCAGGGGAGGTGGAGACCCAGTACTTC
CDR3aa: CASSYSGEVETQYF

abundance: NA
v_gene: TRBV28
d_gene: NA
j_gene: TRBJ1-5
CDR3nt: TGTGCCAGCAGTCCATCTAATCAGCCCCAGCATTTT
CDR3aa: CASSPSNQPQHF

abundance: many
v_gene: TRBV7-3
d_gene: TRBD1
j_gene: TRBJ2-7
CDR3nt: TGTGCCAGCAGCGGACAGGGAAATTTATTATACTTC
CDR3aa: CASSGQGNLLYF

abundance: NA
v_gene: TRBV18
d_gene: NA
j_gene: TRBJ2-3
CDR3nt: TGTGCCAGCTCACAGGGCACAGATACGCAGTATTTT
CDR3aa: CASSQGTDTQYF

abundance: once
v_gene: TRBV7-3
d_gene: NA
j_gene: TRBJ2-3
CDR3nt: TGTGCCAGCAGCTTATACGTTACAGATACGCAGTATTTT
CDR3aa: CASSLYVTDTQYF

abundance: NA
v_gene: TRBV6-1
d_gene: NA
j_gene: TRBJ1-6
CDR3nt: TGTGCCAGCAGTGTTCAAGATTACAATTCACCCCTCCACTTT
CDR3aa: CASSVQDYNSPLHF

abundance: NA
v_gene: TRBV7-2
d_gene: NA
j_gene: TRBJ2-1
CDR3nt: TGTGCCAGCAGCTTAGAGGGAAGGAAGTTCTTC
CDR3aa: CASSLEGRKFF

abundance: NA
v_gene: TRBV23-1
d_gene: NA
j_gene: TRBJ2-7
CDR3nt: TGCGCCAGCAGTCAATCGCCACCCATCAGGTCCTACGAGCAGTACTTC
CDR3aa: CASSQSPPIRSYEQYF

abundance: once
v_gene: TRBV10-2
d_gene: NA
j_gene: TRBJ2-1
CDR3nt: TGCGCCAGCAGTGAGTCGTGGGGAGCGTACAATGAGCAGTTCTTC
CDR3aa: CASSESWGAYNEQFF

abundance: NA
v_gene: TRBV28
d_gene: NA
j_gene: TRBJ2-2
CDR3nt: TGTGCCAGCAGTTTCCACAGGGCCACCGGGGAGCTGTTTTTT
CDR3aa: CASSFHRATGELFF

abundance: NA
v_gene: TRBV6-1
d_gene: NA
j_gene: TRBJ2-6
CDR3nt: TGTGCCAGCAGCAACACCGGGGCCAACGTCCTGACTTTC
CDR3aa: CASSNTGANVLTF

abundance: NA
v_gene: TRBV18
d_gene: NA
j_gene: TRBJ2-2
CDR3nt: TGTGCCAGCTCACTCAGGGTCGAAGGGGAGCTGTTTTTT
CDR3aa: CASSLRVEGELFF

abundance: NA
v_gene: TRBV6-1
d_gene: NA
j_gene: TRBJ1-2
CDR3nt: TGTGCCAGCAGTGTTACCTTCCAGGGAAATGGCTACACCTTC
CDR3aa: CASSVTFQGNGYTF

abundance: once
v_gene: TRBV19
d_gene: NA
j_gene: TRBJ1-6
CDR3nt: TGTGCCAGTAGTATAGGACCACAGGGCCGAGGGTCACCCCTCCACTTT
CDR3aa: CASSIGPQGRGSPLHF

abundance: NA
v_gene: TRBV6-1
d_gene: TRBD1
j_gene: TRBJ1-6
CDR3nt: TGTGCCAGCAGTGCTCAGGGGGGACTCTATAATTCACCCCTCCACTTT
CDR3aa: CASSAQGGLYNSPLHF

abundance: few
v_gene: TRBV6-5
d_gene: TRBD1
j_gene: TRBJ1-5
CDR3nt: TGTGCCAGCAGTTCTAAGACAGGGGGAAGCAATCAGCCCCAGCATTTT
CDR3aa: CASSSKTGGSNQPQHF

abundance: NA
v_gene: TRBV5-1
d_gene: NA
j_gene: TRBJ2-3
CDR3nt: TGCGCCAGCAGCTTGTCTGGGACAAACACAGATACGCAGTATTTT
CDR3aa: CASSLSGTNTDTQYF

abundance: NA
v_gene: TRBV6-5
d_gene: NA
j_gene: TRBJ1-4
CDR3nt: TGTGCCAGCGCGGGGAACACTAATGAAAAACTGTTTTTT
CDR3aa: CASAGNTNEKLFF

abundance: NA
v_gene: TRBV7-2
d_gene: NA
j_gene: TRBJ1-5
CDR3nt: TGTGCCAGCAGCTCCCAGCTAGCGAGCAATCAGCCCCAGCATTTT
CDR3aa: CASSSQLASNQPQHF

abundance: once
v_gene: TRBV5-4
d_gene: TRBD2
j_gene: TRBJ2-3
CDR3nt: TGTGCCAGCAGCCCCAATCGACTAGCGGGCGCAGATACGCAGTATTTT
CDR3aa: CASSPNRLAGADTQYF

abundance: NA
v_gene: TRBV19
d_gene: NA
j_gene: TRBJ2-7
CDR3nt: TGTGCCAGTAGTATAGGGGCGAAGGCCAGGGACTACGAGCAGTACTTC
CDR3aa: CASSIGAKARDYEQYF

abundance: NA
v_gene: TRBV5-4
d_gene: NA
j_gene: TRBJ2-5
CDR3nt: TGTGCCAGCAGCTTGGAAGTAGCAGGAGAGACCCAGTACTTC
CDR3aa: CASSLEVAGETQYF

abundance: NA
v_gene: TRBV28
d_gene: TRBD2
j_gene: TRBJ2-7
CDR3nt: TGTGCCAGCAGCCAAAGACTAGCGGGAGGTCTCGAGCAGTACTTC
CDR3aa: CASSQRLAGGLEQYF

abundance: NA
v_gene: TRBV19
d_gene: NA
j_gene: TRBJ1-3
CDR3nt: TGTGCCAGTAGGCCCGGGCCTACCTCTGGAAACACCATATATTTT
CDR3aa: CASRPGPTSGNTIYF

abundance: NA
v_gene: TRBV7-9
d_gene: NA
j_gene: TRBJ2-5
CDR3nt: TGTGCCAGCAGCGCCGTCGGTCTAGCGAGCCAAGAGACCCAGTACTTC
CDR3aa: CASSAVGLASQETQYF

abundance: NA
v_gene: TRBV27
d_gene: TRBD1
j_gene: TRBJ1-2
CDR3nt: TGTGCCAGCAAGGCCCAGGGGGGCGGTGACTATGGCTACACCTTC
CDR3aa: CASKAQGGGDYGYTF

abundance: few
v_gene: TRBV7-9
d_gene: NA
j_gene: TRBJ2-7
CDR3nt: TGTGCCAGCCAAGCCCATGGAACCTACGAGCAGTACTTC
CDR3aa: CASQAHGTYEQYF

abundance: NA
v_gene: TRBV7-2
d_gene: TRBD1
j_gene: TRBJ2-2
CDR3nt: TGTGCCAGCAGTTCTCACAGGGGGAACACCGGGGAGCTGTTTTTT
CDR3aa: CASSSHRGNTGELFF

abundance: NA
v_gene: TRBV6-5
d_gene: NA
j_gene: TRBJ1-2
CDR3nt: TGTGCCAGCACCACTGGGGACCGGGGGGGCTACACCTTC
CDR3aa: CASTTGDRGGYTF

abundance: NA
v_gene: TRBV13
d_gene: NA
j_gene: TRBJ1-2
CDR3nt: TGTGCCAGCAGCTTAGACAGGGTGGGTGGCTACACCTTC
CDR3aa: CASSLDRVGGYTF

abundance: few
v_gene: TRBV6-6
d_gene: NA
j_gene: TRBJ2-7
CDR3nt: TGTGCCAGCAGTCAAACGTTCGGGACCAGCTACGAGCAGTACTTC
CDR3aa: CASSQTFGTSYEQYF

abundance: NA
v_gene: TRBV5-1
d_gene: TRBD2
j_gene: TRBJ2-2
CDR3nt: TGCGCCAGCCAGACTAGCGGGGCGGCGAACACCGGGGAGCTGTTTTTT
CDR3aa: CASQTSGAANTGELFF

abundance: NA
v_gene: TRBV7-2
d_gene: NA
j_gene: TRBJ1-5
CDR3nt: TGTGCCAGCACCCTTAAGGAGAGGGGGCAGCCCCAGCATTTT
CDR3aa: CASTLKERGQPQHF

abundance: NA
v_gene: TRBV28
d_gene: NA
j_gene: TRBJ1-3
CDR3nt: TGTGCCAGCAGTGTCAGGGTGCTCCGAAACACCATATATTTT
CDR3aa: CASSVRVLRNTIYF

abundance: NA
v_gene: TRBV28
d_gene: TRBD2
j_gene: TRBJ2-7
CDR3nt: TGTGCCAGCACCACCGGGACTAGCTCAAGCTACGAGCAGTACTTC
CDR3aa: CASTTGTSSSYEQYF

abundance: NA
v_gene: TRBV11-3
d_gene: TRBD1
j_gene: TRBJ2-5
CDR3nt: TGTGCCAGCAGCTCCGACAGGGAAGAGACCCAGTACTTC
CDR3aa: CASSSDREETQYF

abundance: NA
v_gene: TRBV28
d_gene: TRBD2
j_gene: TRBJ2-7
CDR3nt: TGTGCCAGCAGTTTGGGGACTAGCGGCACGTCCTATTACGAGCAGTACTTC
CDR3aa: CASSLGTSGTSYYEQYF

abundance: NA
v_gene: TRBV6-5
d_gene: TRBD2
j_gene: TRBJ2-5
CDR3nt: TGTGCCAGCAGCCCCCCCATGACTAGCTTGGAGACCCAGTACTTC
CDR3aa: CASSPPMTSLETQYF

abundance: NA
v_gene: TRBV27
d_gene: NA
j_gene: TRBJ1-1
CDR3nt: TGCGCCAGCAGATCTGGAGTCAACACTGAAGCTTTCTTT
CDR3aa: CASRSGVNTEAFF

abundance: NA
v_gene: TRBV9
d_gene: NA
j_gene: TRBJ1-4
CDR3nt: TGTGCCAGCAGCCTTAGGGGGGCGGCTGAAAAACTGTTTTTT
CDR3aa: CASSLRGAAEKLFF